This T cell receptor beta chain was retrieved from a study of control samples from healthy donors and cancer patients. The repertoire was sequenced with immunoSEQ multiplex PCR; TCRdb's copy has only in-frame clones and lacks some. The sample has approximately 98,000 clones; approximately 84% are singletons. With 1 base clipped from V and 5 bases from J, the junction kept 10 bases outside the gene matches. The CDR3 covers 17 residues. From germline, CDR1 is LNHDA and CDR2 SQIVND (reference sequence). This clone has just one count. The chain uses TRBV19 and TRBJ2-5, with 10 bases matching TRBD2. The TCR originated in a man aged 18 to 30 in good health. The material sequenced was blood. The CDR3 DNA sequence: TGTGCCAGTAGTATAGTACTTAGCGGGGGGAGTAGCGAGACCCAGTACTTC. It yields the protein CASSIVLSGGSSETQYF.